The 21 T cell receptor beta chains presented below share a single source sample, sequenced in a study of blood T cell repertoires in COVID-19. Libraries were prepared by immunoSEQ multiplex PCR; TCRdb keeps only in-frame clonotypes and omits some of them. Of 140,000 or so clones listed, 70% to 90% are singletons. Material for sequencing was peripheral blood. The receptors derive from a man aged 50 to 60 with acute or convalescent COVID-19.

The chain combines TRBV27 with TRBJ1-5; 9 bases align to TRBD1. The CDR3 is 14 amino acids. V lost 6 bases, J lost 9 bases, and 9 bases stayed unmatched. Germline lookup yields CDR1 MNHEY and CDR2 SMNVEV (reference sequence). CDR3 amino acids: CASSPRQGVMPQHF. In DNA, the CDR3 is TGTGCCAGCAGCCCCAGACAGGGGGTCATGCCCCAGCATTTT.

The V gene is TRBV7-2, the J gene TRBJ1-6; perhaps TRBD1 as D (5 bases). Trimming cost V 2 bases and J 10 bases, with 12 bases left between them. Germline V gene lookup returns CDR1 SGHTA and CDR2 FQGNSA. The CDR3 contains 14 residues. CDR3: CASSLKSGDSPLHF. In DNA form, the CDR3 reads TGTGCCAGCAGCTTAAAGTCGGGGGACTCACCCCTCCACTTT. Complete variable domain (other parts from reference TRBV7-2 and TRBJ1-6): GAGVSQSPSNKVTEKGKDVELRCDPISGHTALYWYRQSLGQGLEFLIYFQGNSAPDKSGLPSDRFSAERTGGSVSTLTIQRTQQEDSAVYLCASSLKSGDSPLHFGNGTRLTVT.

The V gene is TRBV11-1, the J gene TRBJ2-1; no firm D call. From germline, CDR1 is SGHAT and CDR2 FQDESV (reference sequence). This CDR3 has 12 amino acids. V was shortened by 1 base and J by 8 bases, with 6 bases between the two germline ends. CDR3 loop: CASSLGSYEQFF. The CDR3 nucleotides read TGTGCCAGCAGCTTAGGTTCATATGAGCAGTTCTTC.

This rearrangement joins TRBV7-3 to TRBJ2-1; 10 bases map to TRBD2. Germline V gene sequence: CDR1 SGHTA, CDR2 FQGTGA. This CDR3 is 16 amino acids long. The junction had 14 bases not matched to a gene; V was cut back by 5 bases and J by 10 bases. CDR3 in amino acids: CASSNSPSGRAGEQFF. CDR3 DNA: TGTGCCAGCAGCAACTCTCCGAGCGGGAGGGCCGGAGAGCAGTTCTTC. The complete variable domain, with remaining parts taken from reference TRBV7-3 and TRBJ2-1, reads GAGVSQTPSNKVTEKGKYVELRCDPISGHTALYWYRQSLGQGPEFLIYFQGTGAADDSGLPNDRFFAVRPEGSVSTLKIQRTERGDSAVYLCASSNSPSGRAGEQFFGPGTRLTVL.

The V and J genes are TRBV9 and TRBJ2-1; TRBD2 aligns across 12 bases. The CDR3 has 19 amino acids. V lost 1 base and J lost 2; bases outside the gene matches: 10. Germline V gives CDR1 SGDLS, CDR2 YYNGEE. As DNA, the CDR3 is TGTGCCAGCAGCGTATTTGAGACTAGCGGGAGAACGACCTACAATGAGCAGTTCTTC. This codes for CASSVFETSGRTTYNEQFF.

The chain links TRBV3-1 (or the pseudogene TRBV3-2) to TRBJ1-1; 7 nucleotides line up with TRBD1. The CDR3 is 13 residues long. Germline trimming cut 1 base from V and 6 bases from J; bases unmatched to any gene: 2. Germline assignment: CDR1 LGHDT and CDR2 YNNKEL (reference sequence). DNA of the CDR3: TGTGCCAGCAGCCAAGCAGGGGGGTCTGAAGCTTTCTTT. It encodes CASSQAGGSEAFF.

The rearrangement joins TRBV4-1 to TRBJ2-5; D gene uncertain. Germline-derived CDR1 and CDR2 are MGHRA and YSYEKL. Trimming left V 1 base short and J 0 bases short, with 12 bases between. The CDR3 extends over 16 amino acids. This chain's CDR3 is CASSQVGRRDQETQYF. The CDR3 nucleotides are TGCGCCAGCAGCCAAGTTGGTAGGAGAGACCAAGAGACCCAGTACTTC.

V usage is TRBV29-1 and J usage is TRBJ1-4; D unclear. Trimming left V 4 bases short and J 3 bases short, with 9 bases between. CDR3 length: 13 residues. CDR1 is SQVTM and CDR2 is ANQGSEA in the germline V gene. The chain's CDR3 is CSVVVGANEKLFF. The CDR3 DNA follows: TGCAGCGTTGTAGTCGGGGCTAATGAAAAACTGTTTTTT. Variable domain in full (rest from reference TRBV29-1 and TRBJ1-4): SAVISQKPSRDICQRGTSLTIQCQVDSQVTMMFWYRQQPGQSLTLIATANQGSEATYESGFVIDKFPISRPNLTFSTLTVSNMSPEDSSIYLCSVVVGANEKLFFGSGTQLSVL.

This chain connects TRBV19 to TRBJ1-2; 9 bases match TRBD1. The CDR3 sequence is 15 residues long. The germline gives CDR1 LNHDA, CDR2 SQIVND (reference sequence). V was clipped by 5 bases and J by 2 bases; unmatched bases: 6. In DNA, the CDR3 is TGTGCCAGTAGTCCTTACAGGGGGCTCAACTATGGCTACACCTTC. Residues: CASSPYRGLNYGYTF.

The rearrangement links TRBV7-9 to TRBJ2-5; 10 bases match TRBD2. This CDR3 region has 14 residues. Germline V CDR1 and CDR2: SEHNR, FQNEAQ (reference sequence). With 8 bases clipped from V and 1 base from J, the junction kept 4 bases outside the gene matches. The CDR3 protein is CASSLAGVQETQYF. CDR3 DNA sequence: TGTGCCAGCTCCCTAGCGGGAGTCCAAGAGACCCAGTACTTC.

The chain recombines TRBV27 with TRBJ1-1; a weak D match, TRBD1 (5 bases). V was pared by 0 bases and J by 6 bases, with 17 bases between. CDR3 size: 16 residues. Looked up from germline, CDR1 is MNHEY and CDR2 is SMNVEV (reference sequence). The DNA for the CDR3 is TGTGCCAGCAGTTTATCTTTATCCCTCCGGGGGGCTGAAGCTTTCTTT. Amino acids: CASSLSLSLRGAEAFF.

The CDR3 DNA follows: TGTGCCAGCAGCTCTAGCGCACAGAGCACTGAAGCTTTCTTT. Its protein is CASSSSAQSTEAFF. This rearrangement joins TRBV5-4 to TRBJ1-1; D is unclear. The CDR3 runs 14 residues. Germline values: CDR1 SGHNT, CDR2 YYREEE (reference sequence). V was clipped by 3 bases and J by 4 bases, with 13 bases between them.

This clone came up once. The V call is TRBV3-1 (or the pseudogene TRBV3-2), the J call TRBJ1-4; TRBD1 aligns across 10 bases. Germline CDR1 is LGHDT and CDR2 is YNNKEL (reference sequence). The ends lost 0 bases at V and 2 bases at J; junction bases unmatched: 18. CDR3 length: 22 residues. DNA of the CDR3: TGTGCCAGCAGCCAAGAATTGGCCGAACCAGACAGGGGGCGTCGGACTAATGAAAAACTGTTTTTT. It codes for CASSQELAEPDRGRRTNEKLFF.

The chain uses TRBV3-1 (or the pseudogene TRBV3-2) and TRBJ1-1; 7 positions match TRBD1. The CDR3 is made up of 15 amino acids. J gave up 2 bases and V 4 bases, and 7 bases lay outside the gene matches. Germline-derived CDR1 and CDR2 are LGHDT and YNNKEL (reference sequence). As DNA, the CDR3 is TGTGCCAGCAGCCCTGGAACAGGGGCCAACACTGAAGCTTTCTTT. This encodes CASSPGTGANTEAFF.

The V and J genes are TRBV6-5 and TRBJ2-1, with 10 bases that match TRBD1. Germline CDR1 MNHEY, CDR2 SVGAGI. V lost 0 bases to trimming and J lost 8 bases; unmatched junction nucleotides: 1. The CDR3 runs to 14 residues. CDR3 bases: TGTGCCAGCAGTTACTCTGGGACAGGGGATGAGCAGTTCTTC. Translation gives CASSYSGTGDEQFF.

This clone was picked up one time. The CDR3 reads CASISSYNEQFF. Written as DNA, the CDR3 is TGTGCCAGCATTAGCTCCTACAATGAGCAGTTCTTC. This chain joins TRBV6-5 and TRBJ2-1; no definite D call. Looked up from germline, CDR1 is MNHEY and CDR2 is SVGAGI. This CDR3 contains 12 residues. Trimming stripped 7 bases from V and 0 bases from J, with 4 bases between.

This chain connects TRBV29-1 to TRBJ1-4, with D possibly TRBD1 on 5 matching bases. Germline CDR1 SQVTM, CDR2 ANQGSEA. The CDR3 covers 13 residues. The germline V and J ends were trimmed by 6 bases and 8 bases, with 16 bases remaining between them. CDR3 amino acids: CSVGRDPPEKLFF. Written as DNA, the CDR3 is TGCAGCGTGGGGCGGGACCCCCCGGAAAAACTGTTTTTT.

This chain joins TRBV7-6 and TRBJ2-1, with 7 bases that match TRBD1. Germline CDR1 and CDR2: SGHVS and FNYEAQ. This CDR3 contains 16 residues. V lost 1 base to trimming and J lost 7 bases; unmatched junction nucleotides: 10. CDR3 amino acids: CASSLGLTGTENEQFF. The DNA for the CDR3 is TGTGCCAGCAGCTTAGGACTGACCGGGACAGAAAATGAGCAGTTCTTC.

This chain connects TRBV29-1 to TRBJ2-1; 7 bases match TRBD1. The CDR3 extends over 13 amino acids. CDR1 and CDR2 from the germline V gene are SQVTM and ANQGSEA. Germline trimming cut 4 bases from V and 8 bases from J; bases unmatched to any gene: 8. The CDR3 loop reads CSVADRASYEQFF. The DNA for the CDR3 is TGCAGCGTTGCCGACAGGGCCTCCTATGAGCAGTTCTTC.

In its sample, this clone was seen once. V gene TRBV6-5 combines with J gene TRBJ1-4; TRBD1 matches at 7 bases. This CDR3 has 14 amino acids. Germline CDR1 is MNHEY and CDR2 is SVGAGI. J lost 4 bases, V lost 6 bases, and 5 bases had no gene match. CDR3 residues: CASRRWDSNEKLFF. Written as DNA, the CDR3 is TGTGCCAGCAGAAGGTGGGACAGTAATGAAAAACTGTTTTTT.

This chain uses TRBV11-2 with TRBJ2-7, with 11 positions matching TRBD1. The CDR3 loop spans 15 amino acids. V lost 6 bases and J lost 4; bases outside the gene matches: 8. From germline, CDR1 is SGHAT and CDR2 FQNNGV. CDR3 loop: CASRNRDRGRYEQYF. The CDR3 coding sequence is TGTGCCAGCAGGAACCGGGACAGGGGGAGGTACGAGCAGTACTTC.